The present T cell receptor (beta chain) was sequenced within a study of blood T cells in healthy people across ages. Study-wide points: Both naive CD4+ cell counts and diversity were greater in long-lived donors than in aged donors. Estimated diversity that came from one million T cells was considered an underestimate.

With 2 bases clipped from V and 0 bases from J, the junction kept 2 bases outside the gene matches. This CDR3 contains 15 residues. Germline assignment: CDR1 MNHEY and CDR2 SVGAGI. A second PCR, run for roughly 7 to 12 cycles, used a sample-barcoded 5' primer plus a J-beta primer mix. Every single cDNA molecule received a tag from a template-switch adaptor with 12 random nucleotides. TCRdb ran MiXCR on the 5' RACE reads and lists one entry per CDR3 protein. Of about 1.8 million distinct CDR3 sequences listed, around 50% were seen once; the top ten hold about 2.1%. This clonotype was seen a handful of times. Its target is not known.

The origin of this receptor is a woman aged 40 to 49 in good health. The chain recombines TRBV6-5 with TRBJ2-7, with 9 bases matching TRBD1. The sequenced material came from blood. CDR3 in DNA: TGTGCCAGCAGTTACAGGACAGGGGCCTCCTACGAGCAGTACTTC. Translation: CASSYRTGASYEQYF.